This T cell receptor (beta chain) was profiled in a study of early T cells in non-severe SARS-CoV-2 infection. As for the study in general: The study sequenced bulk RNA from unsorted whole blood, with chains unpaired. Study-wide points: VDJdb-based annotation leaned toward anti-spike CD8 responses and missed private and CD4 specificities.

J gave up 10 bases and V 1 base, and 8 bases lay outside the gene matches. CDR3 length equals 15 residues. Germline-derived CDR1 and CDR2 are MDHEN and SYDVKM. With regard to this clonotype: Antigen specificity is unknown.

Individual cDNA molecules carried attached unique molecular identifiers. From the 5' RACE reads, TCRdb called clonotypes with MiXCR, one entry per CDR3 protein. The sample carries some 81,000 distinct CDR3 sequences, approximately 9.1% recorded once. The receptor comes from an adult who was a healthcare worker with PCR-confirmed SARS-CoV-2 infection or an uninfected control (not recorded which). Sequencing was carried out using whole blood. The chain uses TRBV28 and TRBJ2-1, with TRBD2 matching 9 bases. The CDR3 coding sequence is TGTGCCAGCAGTTTATCTCCTAGCGGGGCCGGGGAGCAGTTCTTC. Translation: CASSLSPSGAGEQFF. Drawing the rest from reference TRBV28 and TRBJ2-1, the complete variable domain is DVKVTQSSRYLVKRTGEKVFLECVQDMDHENMFWYRQDPGLGLRLIYFSYDVKMKEKGDIPEGYSVSREKKERFSLILESASTNQTSMYLCASSLSPSGAGEQFFGPGTRLTVL.